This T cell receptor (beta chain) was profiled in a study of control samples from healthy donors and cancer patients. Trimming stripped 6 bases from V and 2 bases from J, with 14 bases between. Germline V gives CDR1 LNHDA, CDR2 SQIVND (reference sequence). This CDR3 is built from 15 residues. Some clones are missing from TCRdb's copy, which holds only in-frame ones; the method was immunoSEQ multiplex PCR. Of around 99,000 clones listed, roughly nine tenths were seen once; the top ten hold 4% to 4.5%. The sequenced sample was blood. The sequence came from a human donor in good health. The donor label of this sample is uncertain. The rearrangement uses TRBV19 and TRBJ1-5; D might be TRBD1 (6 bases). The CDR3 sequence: CASRGTGYGNQPQHF. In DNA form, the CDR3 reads TGTGCCAGTAGAGGCACAGGGTATGGCAATCAGCCCCAGCATTTT.